This paragraph reports one T cell receptor beta chain. Its antigen remains unidentified. Per-base qualities were not stored, and no clone one base away is much larger. The library relied on the immunoSEQ multiplex PCR assay. TCRdb re-hosts the immuneACCESS table, in-frame sequences only. Its copies lack some clones; in the studies checked, an unresolved V gene accounts for under half of them, and the cause for the rest is not known. A total of about 98,000 clones appear in this sample, approximately 96% of them only once. The ten largest clonotypes hold approximately 0.2% of the sample. The data originate from a study of technical replicates of blood from a handful of donors (dated by TCRdb to about 2017). Germline trimming amounts to 4 bases on V and 6 bases on J, with 8 as the count of junction bases outside the gene matches. The germline V gene (reference sequence) supplies CDR1 MNHNY and CDR2 SVGAGI. Including cysteine and phenylalanine, the CDR3 has 14 amino acids. The read is trimmed to its CDR3 DNA, 42 bases read in frame from base 1.

The source is a human donor in good health. Recombination linked TRBV6-6 to TRBJ1-2; TRBD1 fits 7 bases in the junction. Specimen: T cells isolated from PBMCs. The base sequence is TGTGCCAGCAGTTCCAACACAGGGGTCGATGGCTACACCTTC. It codes for CASSSNTGVDGYTF.